This is a list of T cell receptor beta chains from one sample in a study of cytomegalovirus exposure and HLA in healthy donors. Generated by immunoSEQ multiplex PCR, the TCRdb table keeps only in-frame clones and is missing some. The sample consists of about 170,000 clones, about 62% of them appearing once. The sequenced sample consisted of PBMCs. These receptors originate from a man aged 40-55 years in good health and CMV-seronegative. The CDR3 runs from the conserved cysteine through the conserved F or W. D genes are given only for firm matches. Some rows have no size entry. The others give once, few or many, or a class for an expanded clone.

j_gene,d_gene,abundance,v_gene,CDR3aa,CDR3nt
TRBJ2-1,TRBD2,NA,TRBV7-3,CASSPWGLAGDNEQFF,TGTGCCAGCAGCCCCTGGGGATTAGCGGGGGACAATGAGCAGTTCTTC
TRBJ2-1,TRBD2,once,TRBV5-1,CASSPDLAAGRQFF,TGCGCCAGCAGCCCGGACCTAGCGGCGGGGAGGCAGTTCTTC
TRBJ2-1,TRBD2,NA,TRBV7-2,CASSLKAGDLSYNEQFF,TGTGCCAGCAGCTTAAAGGCGGGAGACCTTTCCTACAATGAGCAGTTCTTC
TRBJ2-1,TRBD1,NA,TRBV6-1,CASRVDRASYNEQFF,TGTGCCAGCAGGGTGGACAGGGCCTCCTACAATGAGCAGTTCTTC
TRBJ2-3,NA,NA,TRBV4-1,CASSGGVTDTQYF,TGCGCCAGCAGCGGCGGAGTCACAGATACGCAGTATTTT
TRBJ2-7,NA,NA,TRBV4-1,CASSPTTYYEQYF,TGCGCCAGCAGCCCTACTACCTACTACGAGCAGTACTTC
TRBJ2-3,NA,NA,TRBV7-2,CASSPGQGTDTQYF,TGTGCCAGCAGCCCGGGACAAGGCACAGATACGCAGTATTTT
TRBJ1-6,TRBD1,few,TRBV28,CASREQGWDSPLHF,TGTGCCAGCAGAGAACAGGGGTGGGATTCACCCCTCCACTTT
TRBJ2-3,NA,NA,TRBV9,CASSVDRQGGTQYF,TGTGCCAGCAGCGTAGATCGACAAGGGGGTACGCAGTATTTT
TRBJ2-3,TRBD2,NA,TRBV5-1,CASSLAPSGGLNTQYF,TGCGCCAGCAGCTTGGCCCCTAGCGGGGGGCTGAATACGCAGTATTTT
TRBJ2-7,TRBD1,NA,TRBV7-9,CSSSFSGGEQYF,TGTTCCAGCAGCTTTTCAGGGGGCGAGCAGTACTTC
TRBJ2-6,NA,NA,TRBV5-4,CASRSRAGANVLTF,TGTGCCAGCAGATCGAGGGCTGGGGCCAACGTCCTGACTTTC
TRBJ2-1,TRBD2,few,TRBV2,CASSETSGLTYNEQFF,TGTGCCAGCAGCGAGACTAGCGGTCTCACCTACAATGAGCAGTTCTTC
TRBJ2-7,TRBD1,NA,TRBV28,CASSDRGLEQYF,TGTGCCAGCAGTGACAGGGGGCTCGAGCAGTACTTC
TRBJ1-1,TRBD1,NA,TRBV5-4,CASSYRDSMNTEAFF,TGTGCCAGCAGCTACCGGGACAGTATGAACACTGAAGCTTTCTTT
TRBJ2-1,TRBD2,NA,TRBV18,CASSPPGLAGSSGEQFF,TGTGCCAGCTCACCACCCGGACTAGCGGGGTCCTCGGGTGAGCAGTTCTTC
TRBJ1-1,TRBD1,few,TRBV7-8,CASSTSQGVGTEAFF,TGTGCCAGCAGCACCTCACAGGGGGTTGGCACTGAAGCTTTCTTT
TRBJ1-2,TRBD1,NA,TRBV7-2,CASSPRADRAYGYTF,TGTGCCAGCAGCCCACGCGCGGACAGGGCCTATGGCTACACCTTC
TRBJ1-3,NA,NA,TRBV9,CASSFSGNTIYF,TGTGCCAGCTCCTTCTCTGGAAACACCATATATTTT
TRBJ2-3,TRBD2,NA,TRBV15,CATSREAGGSTDTQYF,TGTGCCACCAGCAGAGAGGCGGGGGGAAGCACAGATACGCAGTATTTT
TRBJ2-5,NA,NA,TRBV5-1,CASSSQGIRETQYF,TGCGCCAGCAGCTCCCAGGGAATTAGGGAGACCCAGTACTTC
TRBJ2-1,TRBD2,NA,TRBV7-9,CASSLGGGNEQFF,TGTGCCAGCAGCTTAGGGGGGGGCAATGAGCAGTTCTTC
TRBJ2-7,NA,NA,TRBV9,CASSVGQGGYEQYF,TGTGCCAGCAGCGTAGGGCAGGGAGGCTACGAGCAGTACTTC
TRBJ2-7,TRBD2,NA,TRBV6-4,CASSVELAGVYEQYF,TGTGCCAGCAGTGTAGAGCTAGCGGGAGTATACGAGCAGTACTTC
TRBJ2-3,TRBD2,once,TRBV30,CAWSVAGAGTDTQYF,TGTGCCTGGAGTGTAGCGGGAGCGGGCACAGATACGCAGTATTTT
TRBJ2-7,NA,NA,TRBV5-1,CASSSGASYEQYF,TGCGCCAGCAGCTCGGGAGCCTCCTACGAGCAGTACTTC
TRBJ2-1,TRBD1,NA,TRBV7-2,CASSPGQGAWLRNEQFF,TGTGCCAGCAGCCCCGGACAGGGGGCTTGGTTAAGGAATGAGCAGTTCTTC
TRBJ1-5,NA,NA,TRBV27,CASSFSRGNQPQHF,TGTGCCAGCAGTTTTTCGAGGGGCAATCAGCCCCAGCATTTT
TRBJ2-1,TRBD2,NA,TRBV7-9,CSSSPLLRAGGTRNEQFF,TGTTCCAGCAGCCCACTGCTTCGGGCGGGGGGCACGAGGAATGAGCAGTTCTTC
TRBJ1-2,TRBD1,NA,TRBV18,CASSPRDSANYGYTF,TGTGCCAGCTCACCCAGGGACAGTGCTAACTATGGCTACACCTTC
TRBJ1-1,NA,NA,TRBV6-5,CASSYTTGSTEAFF,TGTGCCAGCAGTTACACAACAGGGAGCACTGAAGCTTTCTTT
TRBJ1-6,NA,NA,TRBV6-1,CASSELSTNSPLHF,TGTGCCAGCAGTGAATTGAGTACTAATTCACCCCTCCACTTT
TRBJ2-6,TRBD1,NA,TRBV5-6,CASSLLDRGSGANVLTF,TGTGCCAGCAGCCTCCTCGACAGGGGCTCTGGGGCCAACGTCCTGACTTTC
TRBJ1-2,NA,few,TRBV11-1,CASSPNRDHYGYTF,TGTGCCAGCAGCCCAAACAGGGACCACTATGGCTACACCTTC
TRBJ2-7,TRBD2,NA,TRBV9,CASSPPFLAGAYEQYF,TGTGCCAGCAGCCCGCCTTTCCTAGCGGGGGCCTACGAGCAGTACTTC
TRBJ2-2,NA,NA,TRBV6-5,CASSYWLNRVGGELFF,TGTGCCAGCAGTTACTGGTTAAACAGGGTAGGCGGGGAGCTGTTTTTT
TRBJ1-1,TRBD1,NA,TRBV7-9,CSSSRQDRGSNTEAFF,TGTTCCAGCAGCCGACAGGACAGGGGTTCGAACACTGAAGCTTTCTTT
TRBJ2-7,NA,NA,TRBV27,CASGMGGEGYEQYF,TGTGCCAGCGGGATGGGGGGTGAAGGCTACGAGCAGTACTTC
TRBJ1-4,TRBD1,NA,TRBV6-1,CASSEWYGTGPEKLFF,TGTGCCAGCAGTGAATGGTACGGGACAGGGCCCGAAAAACTGTTTTTT
TRBJ2-3,TRBD2,NA,TRBV5-6,CASSPGLAGGYF,TGTGCCAGCAGCCCGGGGCTAGCGGGAGGGTATTTT
TRBJ2-7,TRBD1,NA,TRBV6-1,CASKGQVTYEQYF,TGTGCCAGCAAAGGACAGGTCACCTACGAGCAGTACTTC
TRBJ2-6,NA,NA,TRBV25-1,CASSDYLASGGANVLTF,TGTGCCAGCAGTGACTACCTTGCCTCGGGAGGGGCCAACGTCCTGACTTTC
TRBJ2-7,NA,NA,TRBV5-1,CASSLDLNSYEQYF,TGCGCCAGCAGCTTGGACTTAAACTCCTACGAGCAGTACTTC
TRBJ2-1,TRBD2,few,TRBV29-1,CSALGTSGDDEQFF,TGCAGCGCTTTAGGGACTAGCGGGGATGATGAGCAGTTCTTC
TRBJ2-1,TRBD2,NA,TRBV12-5,CASGMRTSGRSGEQFF,TGTGCTAGTGGTATGCGTACTAGCGGGAGGTCTGGTGAGCAGTTCTTC
TRBJ2-7,NA,NA,TRBV18,CASSPRESNEQYF,TGTGCCAGCTCACCCAGGGAATCAAACGAGCAGTACTTC
TRBJ2-2,TRBD1,NA,TRBV14,CASSPRTGNTGELFF,TGTGCCAGCAGCCCCCGGACAGGGAACACCGGGGAGCTGTTTTTT
TRBJ2-1,TRBD2,NA,TRBV7-2,CASSHTGTSGYNEQFF,TGTGCCAGCAGCCACACTGGGACTAGCGGTTACAATGAGCAGTTCTTC
TRBJ2-5,TRBD1,NA,TRBV9,CASSAGTGGYQETQYF,TGTGCCAGCAGCGCTGGGACAGGGGGGTACCAAGAGACCCAGTACTTC
TRBJ2-7,TRBD2,NA,TRBV19,CASSKRGAYEQYF,TGTGCCAGTAGTAAGCGGGGAGCCTACGAGCAGTACTTC
TRBJ2-1,TRBD2,few,TRBV4-3,CASSIAGGSYNEQFF,TGCGCCAGCAGTATAGCGGGAGGATCCTACAATGAGCAGTTCTTC
TRBJ2-4,NA,once,TRBV15,CAISGAKNIQYF,TGTGCCATTTCAGGGGCCAAAAACATTCAGTACTTC
TRBJ2-2,TRBD2,NA,TRBV6-5,CASIQLAGGELFF,TGTGCCAGCATTCAACTAGCGGGCGGGGAGCTGTTTTTT
TRBJ2-2,NA,NA,TRBV18,CASSPRQAENTGELFF,TGTGCCAGCTCACCGCGACAGGCCGAGAACACCGGGGAGCTGTTTTTT
TRBJ2-7,NA,NA,TRBV18,CASSSEGAGEQYF,TGTGCCAGCTCAAGTGAGGGAGCCGGCGAGCAGTACTTC
TRBJ2-2,TRBD2,once,TRBV7-9,CASSFIGGRRDTGELFF,TGTGCCAGCAGCTTCATTGGCGGGAGACGGGACACCGGGGAGCTGTTTTTT
TRBJ2-7,TRBD2,NA,TRBV5-1,CASSSAGTTYEQYF,TGCGCCAGCAGCTCTGCCGGGACTACCTACGAGCAGTACTTC